This is a list of T cell receptor beta chains from one sample in a study of blood T cell repertoires in COVID-19. Sequencing used immunoSEQ multiplex PCR; TCRdb keeps in-frame clones, though not all of them. The top ten clones hold roughly 1.6% of a sample with 130,000 to 150,000 clones, roughly nine tenths of them seen once. The sample taken for sequencing was peripheral blood. All receptors come from a human donor in a cohort sampled during active COVID-19. Each CDR3 is given with its conserved first and last residue. The D gene is left open where the match is weak. Size values are once, few and many counts, or a class for expanded clones, and some rows have none.

D,V,size,J,DNA,CDR3
NA,TRBV5-1,NA,TRBJ1-2,TGCGCCAGCAGCCCGTCAACCGGGACAAGGAGCTACACCTTC,CASSPSTGTRSYTF
NA,TRBV5-1,NA,TRBJ2-5,TGCGCCAGCAGCTTGGAGGGGGAGACCCAGTACTTC,CASSLEGETQYF
TRBD1,TRBV4-1,NA,TRBJ1-6,TGCGCCAGCAGCCCCCCGACAGGGGATAATTCACCCCTCCACTTT,CASSPPTGDNSPLHF
NA,TRBV29-1,NA,TRBJ1-1,TGCAGCGTTCGGGGGGGAGCCGAAGCTTTCTTT,CSVRGGAEAFF
TRBD2,TRBV2,NA,TRBJ2-2,TGTGCCAGCAGGAGAGGGTCGGGGGGCACCGGGGAGCTGTTTTTT,CASRRGSGGTGELFF
NA,TRBV6-5,NA,TRBJ1-1,TGTGCCAGCAGTTATAACGCAGGACTCATGAACACTGAAGCTTTCTTT,CASSYNAGLMNTEAFF
TRBD2,TRBV19,NA,TRBJ2-1,TGTGCCAGTAGTCGGGGACTAGCCCGATACAATGAGCAGTTCTTC,CASSRGLARYNEQFF
TRBD2,TRBV7-9,NA,TRBJ2-3,TGTGCCAGCAGCTTGGCTTGGGCGGGGGGGCCCACAGATACGCAGTATTTT,CASSLAWAGGPTDTQYF
NA,TRBV6-1,once,TRBJ2-7,TGTGCCAGCAGTGAACGGCGGCACGATCCCTACGAGCAGTACTTC,CASSERRHDPYEQYF
NA,TRBV6-1,NA,TRBJ1-1,TGTGCCAGCAGTGAGGGACTGATAAACACTGAAGCTTTCTTT,CASSEGLINTEAFF
NA,TRBV7-9,NA,TRBJ2-2,TGTGCCAGCAGCTTAGGAGGTCCGCCGAACACCGGGGAGCTGTTTTTT,CASSLGGPPNTGELFF
NA,TRBV6-5,NA,TRBJ1-5,TGTGCCAGCAGTTTAACGGGCAATCAGCCCCAGCATTTT,CASSLTGNQPQHF
TRBD1,TRBV10-2,NA,TRBJ1-6,TGCGCCAGCAGTCCCCGGGACAGGGTGACGGCCCTCCACTTT,CASSPRDRVTALHF
TRBD1,TRBV6-5,NA,TRBJ2-3,TGTGCCAGTAGTTACAAGGACTCCAGGGGGGATACGCAGTATTTT,CASSYKDSRGDTQYF
TRBD2,TRBV2,NA,TRBJ2-3,TGTGCCGGAAGCAGACTAGCAACTAGCACAGATACGCAGTATTTT,CAGSRLATSTDTQYF
NA,TRBV28,NA,TRBJ1-2,TGTGCCAGCAGTTTGTCGTTCGGGGACACCCCTAACTATGGCTACACCTTC,CASSLSFGDTPNYGYTF
TRBD2,TRBV19,NA,TRBJ2-1,TGTGCCAGTAGTATGGATGCGGGGGGAACCTACAATGAGCAGTTCTTC,CASSMDAGGTYNEQFF
NA,TRBV9,NA,TRBJ2-7,TGTGCCAGCAGCGTCGACAGCGGAGGGGTCCACGAGCAGTACTTC,CASSVDSGGVHEQYF
TRBD2,TRBV7-2,NA,TRBJ2-5,TGTGCCAGCAGCCCCAACAGCGGGGTCGAGGAGACCCAGTACTTC,CASSPNSGVEETQYF
TRBD1,TRBV9,NA,TRBJ2-7,TGTGCCAGCAGCGAGACAGGGGTGGACTACGAGCAGTACTTC,CASSETGVDYEQYF
NA,TRBV9,NA,TRBJ1-2,TGTGCCAGCAGCGTAGGAGCCTCCAATGATGGGGGGGATGGCTACACCTTC,CASSVGASNDGGDGYTF
TRBD1,TRBV4-3,NA,TRBJ2-7,TGCGCCAGCAGCCAAGACAGGGACAGTTTCTACGAGCAGTACTTC,CASSQDRDSFYEQYF
TRBD1,TRBV3-1/TRBV3-2,NA,TRBJ1-3,TGTGCCAGCAGCCAGACACAGGGGGCCGGAAACACCATATATTTT,CASSQTQGAGNTIYF
NA,TRBV2,NA,TRBJ1-6,TGTGCCAGCAGACCTCCTGATCGGCCCCTCCACTTT,CASRPPDRPLHF
TRBD1,TRBV18,NA,TRBJ1-2,TGTGCCAGCTCCCGACTTCGTGGACAGGGGCTAGAAGGGAACTATGGCTACACCTTC,CASSRLRGQGLEGNYGYTF
TRBD1,TRBV11-2,NA,TRBJ1-2,TGTGCCAGCACCGATCAGGGGGGTGGCTACACCTTC,CASTDQGGGYTF
TRBD2,TRBV4-1,NA,TRBJ2-7,TGCGCCAGCAGCCAGCGGGGGGGACCTTTTTACGAGCAGTACTTC,CASSQRGGPFYEQYF
NA,TRBV6-5,NA,TRBJ2-2,TGTGCCAGCAGCCTTCCCGGGGAGCTGTTTTTT,CASSLPGELFF
TRBD1,TRBV4-3,NA,TRBJ2-7,TGCGCCAGCAGCCCCGGGACAGGGGAGTTCTACGAGCAGTACTTC,CASSPGTGEFYEQYF
NA,TRBV20-1,NA,TRBJ1-4,TGCAGTGCTACCGGGGAAAAACTGTTTTTT,CSATGEKLFF
NA,TRBV3-1/TRBV3-2,NA,TRBJ1-1,TGTGCCAGCAGCCAAGATGTCGGGGGCACTGAAGCTTTCTTT,CASSQDVGGTEAFF
NA,TRBV19,NA,TRBJ1-6,TGTGCCAGCCACTCCGACAGGTCGAATTCACCCCTCCACTTT,CASHSDRSNSPLHF
NA,TRBV4-3,few,TRBJ1-5,TGCGCCAGCAGCCAAGGCTATAGCAATCAGCCCCAGCATTTT,CASSQGYSNQPQHF
TRBD2,TRBV27,NA,TRBJ2-1,TGTGCCAGCAGCCGCGGACTAGCGGGGGGCCTATACAATGAGCAGTTCTTC,CASSRGLAGGLYNEQFF
NA,TRBV11-2,NA,TRBJ2-7,TGTGCCAGCAGCCATGGGACAACGAGCTCCTACGAGCAGTACTTC,CASSHGTTSSYEQYF
NA,TRBV7-6,once,TRBJ1-2,TGTGCCAGCAGCGCCCGTCAGGGGCGAAAGGGCTACACCTTC,CASSARQGRKGYTF
NA,TRBV10-3,NA,TRBJ2-7,TGTGCCATCAGTGAGCGACCCCCGGCGGGGCCCTCCTACGAGCAGTACTTC,CAISERPPAGPSYEQYF
NA,TRBV7-6,once,TRBJ1-4,TGTGCCAGCAGCTTAGGAAGGGAGGCTAATGAAAAACTGTTTTTT,CASSLGREANEKLFF
NA,TRBV5-4,NA,TRBJ2-5,TGTGCCAGCAGCACCACAGGGCGGGAGACCCAGTACTTC,CASSTTGRETQYF
TRBD1,TRBV19,NA,TRBJ2-7,TGTGCCAGTAGCCAGGACAGGATGAGCTCCTACGAGCAGTACTTC,CASSQDRMSSYEQYF
NA,TRBV6-5,NA,TRBJ1-5,TGTGCCAGCACCCAAAGTGGTCCCGGGCAGCCCCAGCATTTT,CASTQSGPGQPQHF
TRBD2,TRBV7-3,NA,TRBJ2-1,TGTGCCAGCAGCCCACTAGCGGGGTCCTACAATGAGCAGTTCTTC,CASSPLAGSYNEQFF
NA,TRBV5-1,NA,TRBJ2-3,TGCGCCAGCAGCTTGTCAAGCGCCCCAGATACGCAGTATTTT,CASSLSSAPDTQYF
NA,TRBV10-3,NA,TRBJ2-5,TGTGCCATCAGTGAGTCGAACGACAGGATTCAAGAGACCCAGTACTTC,CAISESNDRIQETQYF
TRBD1,TRBV3-1/TRBV3-2,NA,TRBJ2-7,TGTGCCAGCAGCCAAGATCCGTGGGACAGGCTTACCTACGAGCAGTACTTC,CASSQDPWDRLTYEQYF
TRBD1,TRBV6-2/TRBV6-3,NA,TRBJ2-7,TGTGCCAGCAGTTACTTTCATTTGGGACAGGGGGCCTGGTACGAGCAGTACTTC,CASSYFHLGQGAWYEQYF
NA,TRBV6-4,once,TRBJ1-2,TGTGCCAGCAGTGACGGGCTAGGGGATACTGGAGGCTACACCTTC,CASSDGLGDTGGYTF
TRBD2,TRBV7-6,NA,TRBJ2-1,TGTGCCAGCAGCCGTCAGACTAGCGGGGGAGTATACAATGAGCAGTTCTTC,CASSRQTSGGVYNEQFF
NA,TRBV7-9,NA,TRBJ2-7,TGTGCCAGCAGCGCTCTCCCCTATTCCTACCCTTCTAGCTCCTACGAGCAGTACTTC,CASSALPYSYPSSSYEQYF
NA,TRBV30,once,TRBJ1-1,TGTGCCTGGACCATCGAACTCCAGAACACTGAAGCTTTCTTT,CAWTIELQNTEAFF
NA,TRBV4-1,NA,TRBJ1-2,TGCGCCAGCAGCCAGAGAGGACAGTATGGCTACACCTTC,CASSQRGQYGYTF
TRBD2,TRBV5-5,NA,TRBJ2-5,TGTGCCAGCAGCTTTAGAACTAGCGCCCTGGAGACCCAGTACTTC,CASSFRTSALETQYF
TRBD1,TRBV27,NA,TRBJ2-7,TGTGCCAGCAGGACTACCGGGACAGAGAGATCCTACGAGCAGTACTTC,CASRTTGTERSYEQYF
NA,TRBV4-1,NA,TRBJ1-2,TGCGCCAGCAGCCAATTGGGACTGATCTATGGCTACACCTTC,CASSQLGLIYGYTF
NA,TRBV7-8,NA,TRBJ1-1,TGTGCCAGCAGCTTATCAGGGTACACTGAAGCTTTCTTT,CASSLSGYTEAFF